This TCR beta chain appears in the sequencing data of a study of control samples from healthy donors and cancer patients. Germline V gene lookup returns CDR1 MNHEY and CDR2 SVGAGI. V gave up 5 bases and J gave up 8 bases, with 13 bases separating them. There are 14 residues in the CDR3. This clone occurred a few times. Generated by immunoSEQ multiplex PCR, the TCRdb table keeps only in-frame clones and is missing some. The sample shows about 180,000 clones, roughly nine tenths of them seen only once. This chain connects TRBV6-5 to TRBJ1-6; maybe TRBD1 (5 bases). The sequence was collected from a man aged 30 to 45 in good health. The sequenced sample consisted of blood. The CDR3 bases are TGTGCCAGCAGTAACGGGGGGAATCATTCACCCCTCCACTTT. It yields the protein CASSNGGNHSPLHF.